This T cell receptor beta chain was sequenced in a study of blood T cell repertoires in COVID-19. TCRdb keeps only in-frame clones here, not all; method: immunoSEQ multiplex PCR. Of tens of thousands of clones in the sample, more than 80% were seen once. The sequenced material came from peripheral blood. The sequence was collected from a man older than 75 with acute or convalescent COVID-19.

CDR3: CASSPFNGGYGYGYTF. The CDR3 DNA is TGTGCCAGCAGCCCTTTCAACGGGGGGTATGGCTATGGCTACACCTTC. The J gene is TRBJ1-2, the V gene TRBV3-1 (or the pseudogene TRBV3-2), with a tentative D call TRBD1 (5 bases). Trimming stripped 4 bases from V and 4 bases from J, with 19 bases between. Per the germline V gene, CDR1 is LGHDT and CDR2 is YNNKEL (reference sequence). The CDR3 covers 16 residues.